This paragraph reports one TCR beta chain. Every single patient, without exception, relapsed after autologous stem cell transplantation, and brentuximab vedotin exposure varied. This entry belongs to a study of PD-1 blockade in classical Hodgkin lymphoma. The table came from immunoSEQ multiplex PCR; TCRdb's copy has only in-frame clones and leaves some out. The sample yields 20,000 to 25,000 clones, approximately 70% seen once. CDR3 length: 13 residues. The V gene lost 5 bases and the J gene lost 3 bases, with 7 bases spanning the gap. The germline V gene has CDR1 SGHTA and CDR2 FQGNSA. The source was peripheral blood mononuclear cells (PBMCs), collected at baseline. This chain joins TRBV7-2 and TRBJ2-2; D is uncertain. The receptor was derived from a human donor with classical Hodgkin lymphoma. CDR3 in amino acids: CASSRTYTGELFF. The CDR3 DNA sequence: TGTGCCAGCAGCCGGACCTACACCGGGGAGCTGTTTTTT.